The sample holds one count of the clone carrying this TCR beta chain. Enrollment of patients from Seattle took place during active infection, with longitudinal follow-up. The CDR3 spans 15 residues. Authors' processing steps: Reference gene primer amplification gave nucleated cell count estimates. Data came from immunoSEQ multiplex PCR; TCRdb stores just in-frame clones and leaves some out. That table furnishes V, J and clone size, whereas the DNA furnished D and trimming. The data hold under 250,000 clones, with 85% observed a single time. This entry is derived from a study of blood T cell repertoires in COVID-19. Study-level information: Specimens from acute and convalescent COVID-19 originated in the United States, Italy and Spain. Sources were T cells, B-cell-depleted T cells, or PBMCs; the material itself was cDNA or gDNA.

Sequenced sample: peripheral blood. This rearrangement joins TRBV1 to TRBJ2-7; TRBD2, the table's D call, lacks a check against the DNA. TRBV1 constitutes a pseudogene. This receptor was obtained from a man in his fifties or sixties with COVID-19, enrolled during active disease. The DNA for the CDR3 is TGCACCAGCAGGCTAGCGGGGGGGCATTCCTACGAGCAGTACTTC. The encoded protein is CTSRLAGGHSYEQYF.